Listed here is a single TCR beta chain. The junction departs from germline at one end; a sequencing error may be responsible. Some clones are missing from TCRdb's copy, which holds only in-frame ones; the method was immunoSEQ multiplex PCR. This sample has 250,000 to 350,000 clones, with 70% to 90% found just once. The germline V gene has CDR1 SEHNR and CDR2 FQNEAQ (reference sequence). CDR3 length: 11 residues. These data originate in a study of blood T cell repertoires in COVID-19. Enrollment of patients from Seattle took place during active infection, with longitudinal follow-up. The sample taken for sequencing was peripheral blood. The chain links TRBV7-9 to TRBJ1-1, with 7 bases lining up with TRBD1. The receptor was derived from a woman aged 70-85 years with COVID-19, enrolled during active disease. The CDR3 spells CASSRQGGEIF. The CDR3 bases are TGTGCCAGCAGCAGACAGGGAGGAGAGATTTTT.